These 9 T cell receptor beta chains originate from one sample sequenced in a study of metastatic and nonmetastatic thyroid tumors. Patients underwent thyroid surgery, and none had received any treatment before it. TCRdb reprocessed the PCR reads using MiXCR. The sample lists 43,000 or so clones; about 4% were seen once. Sequencing was carried out using blood. Source of these receptors: a female donor with papillary thyroid cancer or a benign thyroid nodule (not recorded which). Some clones in this sample may be carry-over from other donors' samples.

This clone was recorded many times. The chain couples TRBV19 to TRBJ1-4; no definite D call. Germline V gene data show CDR1 as LNHDA and CDR2 as SQIVND (reference sequence). V was pared by 7 bases and J by 6 bases, with 12 bases between. The CDR3 spans 13 residues. The CDR3, as DNA: TGTGCCAGTATGCGGGTGGTGGATGAAAAACTGTTTTTT. Its translation: CASMRVVDEKLFF.

This clone was seen at least ten times. This chain uses TRBV6-1 with TRBJ2-5; 10 bases fit TRBD2. Germline values: CDR1 MNHNS, CDR2 SASEGT. Germline trimming cut 3 bases from V and 9 bases from J; bases unmatched to any gene: 10. The CDR3 length is 15 residues. The CDR3 spells CASSDSTSGAWAQYF. The CDR3 DNA reads TGTGCCAGCAGTGACAGTACTAGCGGGGCTTGGGCCCAGTACTTC.

In this sample, this clone turned up a few times. This rearrangement joins TRBV27 to TRBJ1-1; TRBD1 agrees at 12 bases. V was pared by 5 bases and J by 4 bases, with 8 bases of the junction left unmatched. This CDR3 has 16 residues. Germline loops: CDR1 MNHEY, CDR2 SMNVEV (reference sequence). The CDR3 DNA reads TGTGCCAGCAGTAGAACACCGGGACAGGGGGCCACTGAAGCTTTCTTT. Protein product: CASSRTPGQGATEAFF.

This clone has just a few counts. Other DNA sequences in the sample encode the same CDR3. This chain links TRBV12-3 or TRBV12-4 with TRBJ2-3; 9 bases fit TRBD2. With 6 bases clipped from V and 2 bases from J, the junction kept 9 bases outside the gene matches. CDR3 size: 16 residues. CDR3 bases: TGTGCCAGCAGATCGACTAGCGGTGATTACACAGATACGCAGTATTTT. Protein product: CASRSTSGDYTDTQYF.

This clone was found a few times. The chain combines TRBV7-6 with TRBJ2-7, with D possibly being TRBD1 (5 bases). Germline-derived CDR1 and CDR2 are SGHVS and FNYEAQ. This CDR3 has 13 residues. Trimming removed 5 bases at V and 4 bases at J, with 12 bases between. This CDR3 is CASSPRQGYEQYF. The CDR3 nucleotides read TGTGCCAGCAGCCCCCGCCAGGGTTACGAGCAGTACTTC.

The V and J genes are TRBV29-1 and TRBJ1-1, with 9 bases aligning to TRBD1. With 6 bases clipped from V and 5 bases from J, the junction kept 13 bases outside the gene matches. CDR1 is SQVTM, CDR2 ANQGSEA, per germline. The CDR3 loop spans 15 amino acids. For the CDR3, the DNA is TGCAGCGTGCGAGACAGGGGGTGGTCTGCGACTGAAGCTTTCTTT. Translation: CSVRDRGWSATEAFF.

Only a few counts were recorded for this clone. At one end, the junction sequence differs from germline, possibly due to a read error. The chain combines TRBV6-4 with TRBJ2-6; D remains ambiguous. Germline CDR1 is MRHNA and CDR2 is SNTAGT. This CDR3 has 16 residues. The CDR3 region is CASSYSLRSGANVLTF. CDR3 DNA: TGTGCCAGCAGTTACTCGCTCCGCTCTGGGGCCAACGTCCTGACTTTC.

This clone was observed a few times. J is TRBJ2-2 and V is TRBV27, with 15 bases that match TRBD2. V was pared by 6 bases and J by 5 bases, with 13 bases of the junction left unmatched. This CDR3 is built from 19 residues. The germline gives CDR1 MNHEY, CDR2 SMNVEV (reference sequence). DNA for the CDR3: TGTGCCAGCAGGTCCTACGGGACTAGCGGGAGGTCGGGGACCGGGGAGCTGTTTTTT. This translates into CASRSYGTSGRSGTGELFF.

This clone was observed a few times. Other DNA sequences of this sample code for an identical CDR3. V is TRBV3-1 and J is TRBJ2-6, with a possible D match to TRBD1 (6 bases). This CDR3 is 16 amino acids long. Trimming removed 3 bases at V and 1 base at J, with 10 bases between. Per the germline V gene, CDR1 is LGHDT and CDR2 is YNNKEL (reference sequence). CDR3 protein: CASSHDRTSGANVLTF. In DNA form, the CDR3 reads TGTGCCAGCAGCCATGACAGGACATCTGGGGCCAACGTCCTGACTTTC. The complete variable domain, with remaining parts taken from reference TRBV3-1 and TRBJ2-6, reads DTAVSQTPKYLVTQMGNDKSIKCEQNLGHDTMYWYKQDSKKFLKIMFSYNNKELIINETVPNRFSPKSPDKAHLNLHINSLELGDSAVYFCASSHDRTSGANVLTFGAGSRLTVL.